The 14 T cell receptor beta chains reported below all come from one sample, sequenced in a study of T cells in localized non-small cell lung cancer. Assay used: immunoSEQ multiplex PCR; TCRdb lists only in-frame clones, some missing. The sample includes 5,100 or so clones, around 60% of them seen just once. The source was lymph node tissue, collected before any cancer treatment. Source of these receptors: a male donor aged 60 or over with stage I squamous cell lung carcinoma.

The rearrangement links TRBV19 to TRBJ2-2, with D uncertain. Germline loops: CDR1 LNHDA, CDR2 SQIVND (reference sequence). Trimming pared 5 bases from V and 7 bases from J, leaving 8 bases between. This CDR3 is built from 12 residues. In DNA, the CDR3 is TGTGCCAGTAGTCTACGAGTCGGGGAGCTGTTTTTT. The encoded protein is CASSLRVGELFF. Drawing the rest from reference TRBV19 and TRBJ2-2, the complete variable domain is DGGITQSPKYLFRKEGQNVTLSCEQNLNHDAMYWYRQDPGQGLRLIYYSQIVNDFQKGDIAEGYSVSREKKESFPLTVTSAQKNPTAFYLCASSLRVGELFFGEGSRLTVL.

The rearrangement links TRBV28 to TRBJ2-1; D gene unclear. This CDR3 has 16 amino acids. The V end lost 2 bases, the J end lost 8 bases, and 19 bases lay between the germline ends. Germline-derived CDR1 and CDR2 are MDHEN and SYDVKM. The CDR3 nucleotides are TGTGCCAGCAGTTTAGATAGTAGCCTGAGAGGCGATGAGCAGTTCTTC. Its translation is CASSLDSSLRGDEQFF. The full variable domain, completed using reference TRBV28 and TRBJ2-1, is DVKVTQSSRYLVKRTGEKVFLECVQDMDHENMFWYRQDPGLGLRLIYFSYDVKMKEKGDIPEGYSVSREKKERFSLILESASTNQTSMYLCASSLDSSLRGDEQFFGPGTRLTVL.

The chain recombines TRBV15 with TRBJ1-5; tentatively, D is TRBD1 (6 bases). Per the germline V gene, CDR1 is LNHNV and CDR2 is YYDKDF (reference sequence). V was clipped by 4 bases and J by 5 bases, with 12 bases between them. This CDR3 contains 14 residues. The CDR3 loop is CATSMGHRDQPQHF. The CDR3, as DNA: TGTGCCACCAGCATGGGACACAGGGATCAGCCCCAGCATTTT.

The chain is built from TRBV7-5 and TRBJ1-3; the listed D gene, TRBD1, was not tested against the DNA. TRBV7-5 corresponds to a pseudogene. The CDR3 is 16 residues long. The DNA of the CDR3 is TGTGCCAGCAGTCTCAGGGGCGCGAGCTCTGGAAACACCATATATTTT. It translates to CASSLRGASSGNTIYF.

To note about this clone: A junction end diverges from the germline sequence, so it may reflect a read error. This chain links TRBV6-8 with TRBJ1-3; D uncertain. This CDR3 region has 16 residues. Germline V gene sequence: CDR1 MNHGY, CDR2 SAAAGT. The CDR3 bases are TGTGCCAGCAGTGACTCCGGCAGCAGCTCTGGAAACACCATATATTTT. It translates to CASSDSGSSSGNTIYF.

V and J are TRBV29-1 and TRBJ2-2; maybe TRBD1 (7 bases). The V gene's germline CDR1 is SQVTM and CDR2 ANQGSEA. The CDR3 covers 14 residues. Trimming left V 6 bases short and J 0 bases short, with 11 bases between. In DNA, the CDR3 is TGCAGCGTCAGGGGGGAATCGAACACCGGGGAGCTGTTTTTT. Amino acid sequence: CSVRGESNTGELFF.

V gene TRBV25-1 combines with J gene TRBJ2-5; D remains ambiguous. The germline CDR1 and CDR2 sequences are MGHDK and SYGVNS. V lost 1 base and J lost 5, with 5 bases in between. This CDR3 region has 12 residues. The CDR3 reads CASSESSETQYF. The CDR3 DNA sequence: TGTGCCAGCAGTGAATCTAGTGAGACCCAGTACTTC.

For this clone: Its ends do not fully match the called genes, so a read error is possible. The CDR3 is CANSYPGVAEAFF. CDR3 DNA: TGTGCCAACAGTTACCCCGGGGTAGCTGAAGCTTTCTTT. The rearrangement joins TRBV6-8 to TRBJ1-1; no reliable D call. The CDR3 is 13 amino acids. Germline loops: CDR1 MNHGY, CDR2 SAAAGT.

The chain combines TRBV11-3 with TRBJ2-1, with 8 bases lining up with TRBD2. CDR3 length: 15 amino acids. In germline, CDR1 is SGHNT, CDR2 YENEEA. After removal of 6 bases from V and 1 base from J, the junction contained 5 bases not matched to a gene. The CDR3 nucleotides are TGTGCCAGCAGTGGTAGCGGGGAGTCCTACAATGAGCAGTTCTTC. Protein product: CASSGSGESYNEQFF.

The chain has TRBV5-1 and TRBJ1-1; D gene unclear. The CDR3 runs to 14 residues. CDR1 is SGHRS and CDR2 is YFSETQ in the germline V gene. Trimming took 0 bases from V and 0 from J, leaving 6 bases between them. The CDR3 region is CASSLAEMNTEAFF. In DNA, the CDR3 is TGCGCCAGCAGCTTGGCTGAGATGAACACTGAAGCTTTCTTT.

The chain couples TRBV6-8 to TRBJ2-3; 10 nucleotides line up with TRBD1. The length of the CDR3 is 17 residues. Germline CDR1 reads MNHGY; CDR2 reads SAAAGT. Germline trimming cut 5 bases from V and 1 base from J; bases unmatched to any gene: 9. The CDR3 DNA sequence: TGTGCCAGCAGTGACAATCCCGGGACAGGGGGCACAGATACGCAGTATTTT. Its protein is CASSDNPGTGGTDTQYF.

In this sample, this clone turned up a few times. V usage is TRBV9 and J usage is TRBJ2-1; 8 positions match TRBD2. The CDR3 has 17 amino acids. The V gene's germline CDR1 is SGDLS and CDR2 YYNGEE. Trimming cost V 3 bases and J 0 bases; bases outside gene matches: 8. The DNA for the CDR3 is TGTGCCAGCAGCGGGACTAGCCACCTCAGCTCCTACAATGAGCAGTTCTTC. Amino acids: CASSGTSHLSSYNEQFF. Complete variable domain (other parts from reference TRBV9 and TRBJ2-1): DSGVTQTPKHLITATGQRVTLRCSPRSGDLSVYWYQQSLDQGLQFLIQYYNGEERAKGNILERFSAQQFPDLHSELNLSSLELGDSALYFCASSGTSHLSSYNEQFFGPGTRLTVL.

The chain carries TRBV11-3 and TRBJ2-7, with D perhaps TRBD1 or TRBD2 (6 bases each). The germline V and J ends were trimmed by 2 bases and 7 bases, with 18 bases remaining between them. The CDR3 covers 15 residues. Germline values: CDR1 SGHNT, CDR2 YENEEA. The CDR3 DNA reads as TGTGCCAGCAGCTTAAGAGGCTGGGGGGCTCAGGAGCAGTACTTC. It is translated as CASSLRGWGAQEQYF.

The V call is TRBV30, the J call TRBJ2-3, with D possibly TRBD2 on 5 matching bases. The CDR3 length is 14 residues. From germline, CDR1 is GTSNPN and CDR2 SVGIG (reference sequence). Trimming took 0 bases from V and 6 from J, leaving 13 bases between them. The CDR3 DNA reads TGTGCCTGGAGTGTACCGGGAAGAGGGGATACGCAGTATTTT. Its translation: CAWSVPGRGDTQYF.